One sample yielded the 24 T cell receptor beta chains listed below, sequenced in a study of T cell responses to AZD1222 COVID-19 vaccine. Assay: immunoSEQ multiplex PCR; the TCRdb copy retains only in-frame clones and omits some. This repertoire shows 150,000 to 200,000 clones, approximately 94% found once; its top ten account for 0.64%. Sample: peripheral blood, taken on day 0 of AZD1222 vaccination. The origin of the receptors is an adult in good health.

The V gene is TRBV30, the J gene TRBJ1-5, with D unresolved. The CDR3 is 13 amino acids. V shed 2 bases and J shed 2 bases, with 7 bases lying between them. The germline V gene has CDR1 GTSNPN and CDR2 SVGIG (reference sequence). In nucleotides, the CDR3 is TGTGCCTGGAGTACGGGTGGCAATCAGCCCCAGCATTTT. Translation gives CAWSTGGNQPQHF.

The chain is built from TRBV29-1 and TRBJ2-2, with a tentative D call TRBD1 (5 bases). V was cut by 7 bases and J by 1 base, with 19 bases left in between. CDR3 size: 16 residues. Germline V CDR1 and CDR2: SQVTM, ANQGSEA. The CDR3 protein is CSAFQGRGLNTGELFF. CDR3 nucleotides: TGCAGCGCCTTTCAGGGCCGAGGATTGAACACCGGGGAGCTGTTTTTT.

This chain uses TRBV7-9 with TRBJ2-2; D is tentatively TRBD1 or TRBD2 (5 bases each). This CDR3 region has 16 residues. The V and J ends lost 7 bases and 0 bases respectively, with 15 bases between them. Germline V lookup: CDR1 SEHNR, CDR2 FQNEAQ (reference sequence). CDR3 loop: CASTRDRATNTGELFF. CDR3 nucleotides: TGTGCCAGCACCAGGGACCGAGCTACGAACACCGGGGAGCTGTTTTTT. Full variable domain (remainder filled in from reference TRBV7-9 and TRBJ2-2): DTGVSQNPRHKITKRGQNVTFRCDPISEHNRLYWYRQTLGQGPEFLTYFQNEAQLEKSRLLSDRFSAERPKGSFSTLEIQRTEQGDSAMYLCASTRDRATNTGELFFGEGSRLTVL.

The chain carries TRBV27 and TRBJ1-4; D ambiguous. V gave up 4 bases and J gave up 8 bases, with 8 bases separating them. This CDR3 comprises 12 residues. Germline-derived CDR1 and CDR2 are MNHEY and SMNVEV (reference sequence). CDR3: CASSSLGEKLFF. DNA for the CDR3: TGTGCCAGCAGTTCACTGGGGGAAAAACTGTTTTTT.

The chain links TRBV18 to TRBJ1-4, with no clear D. The germline V gene has CDR1 KGHSH and CDR2 LQKENI. The CDR3 consists of 14 residues. V lost 5 bases and J 8 bases, leaving 15 bases between the germline ends. As DNA, the CDR3 is TGTGCCAGCTCAGATTCGGTAGCCGGGGAAAAACTGTTTTTT. This sequence encodes CASSDSVAGEKLFF.

This chain links TRBV19 with TRBJ2-7, with 13 bases matching TRBD2. Germline V gene sequence: CDR1 LNHDA, CDR2 SQIVND (reference sequence). Germline trimming cut 1 base from V and 0 bases from J; bases unmatched to any gene: 0. The CDR3 totals 16 residues. CDR3 nucleotides: TGTGCCAGTAGTATAGGGACTAGCGGGAGCTCCTACGAGCAGTACTTC. Translated, it gives CASSIGTSGSSYEQYF.

This chain links TRBV2 with TRBJ2-7; 9 nucleotides align to TRBD2. This CDR3 comprises 16 residues. The germline CDR1 and CDR2 sequences are SNHLY and FYNNEI. The V gene end was trimmed by 6 bases and the J gene end by 5 bases; junction bases not matched to a gene: 14. The CDR3 reads CASSRSPWGLAHEQYF. The CDR3 DNA follows: TGTGCCAGCAGCCGATCCCCTTGGGGACTAGCCCACGAGCAGTACTTC. Full variable domain (remainder filled in from reference TRBV2 and TRBJ2-7): EPEVTQTPSHQVTQMGQEVILRCVPISNHLYFYWYRQILGQKVEFLVSFYNNEISEKSEIFDDQFSVERPDGSNFTLKIRSTKLEDSAMYFCASSRSPWGLAHEQYFGPGTRLTVT.

This clone was observed once. This chain uses TRBV7-3 with TRBJ2-3; 8 positions match TRBD2. V shed 2 bases and J 5 bases; nucleotides not matched to a gene: 3. Germline values: CDR1 SGHTA, CDR2 FQGTGA. The CDR3 has 14 residues. The CDR3 region is CASSLGLAGDTQYF. Written as DNA, the CDR3 is TGTGCCAGCAGCTTAGGGCTAGCGGGAGATACGCAGTATTTT.

This sequence joins TRBV27 and TRBJ1-1; D is unclear. This CDR3 spans 15 amino acids. Deletions cut 4 bases from V and 8 bases from J, with 20 bases between. The germline V gene has CDR1 MNHEY and CDR2 SMNVEV (reference sequence). CDR3 coding DNA: TGTGCCAGCAGTTCCTTCTGGACGGGGAGAATAGAAGCTTTCTTT. Protein sequence: CASSSFWTGRIEAFF.

The chain has TRBV2 and TRBJ1-2, with TRBD1 matching over 9 bases. Trimming at V came to 7 bases and at J to 7 bases, leaving 7 bases not matched to a gene. The CDR3 extends over 13 amino acids. Germline V gives CDR1 SNHLY, CDR2 FYNNEI. The CDR3 DNA sequence: TGTGCCAGCATTACAGGACAGGGGTTTGGCTACACCTTC. Amino acids: CASITGQGFGYTF.

This clone has just a few counts. The chain joins TRBV5-1 to TRBJ1-1; TRBD1 aligns across 9 bases. The V segment lost 0 bases and the J segment 4 bases; nucleotides outside the gene matches: 4. Germline CDR1 reads SGHRS; CDR2 reads YFSETQ. The CDR3 is 15 amino acids. The CDR3 spells CASSLGTGEGTEAFF. The CDR3 coding sequence is TGCGCCAGCAGCTTGGGGACAGGGGAGGGCACTGAAGCTTTCTTT.

The gene calls are TRBV27 and TRBJ1-5, with D uncertain. V lost 4 bases and J 1 base, leaving 8 bases between the germline ends. Per the germline V gene, CDR1 is MNHEY and CDR2 is SMNVEV (reference sequence). The CDR3 is made up of 14 amino acids. The CDR3 DNA is TGTGCCAGCAGTTCCTGGATGAGCAATCAGCCCCAGCATTTT. Encoded protein: CASSSWMSNQPQHF.

This chain links TRBV7-2 with TRBJ1-6, with a possible D match to TRBD1 (6 bases). V lost 5 bases to trimming and J lost 0 bases, with 8 bases between them. The CDR3 loop spans 15 amino acids. The germline CDR1 and CDR2 sequences are SGHTA and FQGNSA. CDR3 protein: CASSPTGSYNSPLHF. The CDR3 DNA reads TGTGCCAGCAGCCCGACAGGCTCCTATAATTCACCCCTCCACTTT. Looking up the rest from reference TRBV7-2 and TRBJ1-6 gives the full variable domain: GAGVSQSPSNKVTEKGKDVELRCDPISGHTALYWYRQSLGQGLEFLIYFQGNSAPDKSGLPSDRFSAERTGGSVSTLTIQRTQQEDSAVYLCASSPTGSYNSPLHFGNGTRLTVT.

The gene calls are TRBV6-5 and TRBJ2-5, with D uncertain. Germline CDR1 MNHEY, CDR2 SVGAGI. CDR3 length: 12 residues. V lost 5 bases, J lost 5 bases, and 9 bases lay in between. The CDR3 DNA reads as TGTGCCAGCAGTCAACCTGGCGAGACCCAGTACTTC. Translation gives CASSQPGETQYF.

This rearrangement joins TRBV12-3 or TRBV12-4 to TRBJ2-7, with unresolved D. The CDR3 is made up of 13 amino acids. V lost 4 bases, J lost 0 bases, and 7 bases lay in between. The CDR3 region is CASSSLDSYEQYF. CDR3 nucleotides: TGTGCCAGCAGTTCCCTAGACTCCTACGAGCAGTACTTC.

V usage is TRBV18 and J usage is TRBJ2-1; 7 bases are a match to TRBD2. The V gene's germline CDR1 is KGHSH and CDR2 LQKENI. The CDR3 extends over 16 amino acids. V shed 1 base and J 8 bases; nucleotides not matched to a gene: 11. The CDR3 is CASSPLAGVVIYEQFF. CDR3 nucleotide sequence: TGTGCCAGCTCACCACTTGCGGGAGTGGTTATTTATGAGCAGTTCTTC.

V gene TRBV14 combines with J gene TRBJ1-6; D is unclear. The CDR3 extends over 19 amino acids. The V gene lost 0 bases and the J gene lost 3 bases, with 18 bases spanning the gap. The V gene's germline CDR1 is SGHDN and CDR2 FVKESK. The CDR3: CASSQEMKRDDLYNSPLHF. CDR3 DNA sequence: TGTGCCAGCAGCCAAGAAATGAAGAGGGATGATCTCTATAATTCACCCCTCCACTTT.

This clone was counted once. The chain links TRBV30 to TRBJ2-3, with D unclear. V lost 0 bases and J 5 bases, leaving 9 bases between the germline ends. Germline CDR1 reads GTSNPN; CDR2 reads SVGIG (reference sequence). The CDR3 sequence is 13 residues long. This chain's CDR3 is CAWSVGFRDTQYF. The CDR3 DNA follows: TGTGCCTGGAGTGTAGGGTTCAGAGATACGCAGTATTTT.

This chain uses TRBV11-2 with TRBJ1-1, with D hard to call. V dropped 5 bases and J dropped 11 bases, with 21 bases sitting between them. The CDR3 is made up of 14 amino acids. CDR1 is SGHAT and CDR2 is FQNNGV in the germline V gene. The CDR3 sequence: CASSPSRPGRDAFF. CDR3 DNA: TGTGCCAGCAGCCCAAGCCGCCCCGGAAGAGATGCTTTCTTT.

Concerning this clone itself: Other DNA sequences within the sample encode an identical CDR3. This chain joins TRBV19 and TRBJ1-5; D gene ambiguous. Germline assignment: CDR1 LNHDA and CDR2 SQIVND (reference sequence). The CDR3 loop spans 14 amino acids. With 5 bases removed from V and 2 bases from J, the gap between germline ends came to 10 bases. This CDR3 is CASSRTGGNQPQHF. The CDR3 DNA reads as TGTGCCAGTAGTCGGACGGGTGGCAATCAGCCCCAGCATTTT. The complete variable domain, with remaining parts taken from reference TRBV19 and TRBJ1-5, reads DGGITQSPKYLFRKEGQNVTLSCEQNLNHDAMYWYRQDPGQGLRLIYYSQIVNDFQKGDIAEGYSVSREKKESFPLTVTSAQKNPTAFYLCASSRTGGNQPQHFGDGTRLSIL.

This chain uses TRBV14 with TRBJ1-1; 8 bases are shared with TRBD1. This CDR3 comprises 18 residues. CDR1 is SGHDN and CDR2 is FVKESK in the germline V gene. V lost 6 bases, J lost 5 bases, and 20 bases stayed unmatched. The CDR3 bases are TGTGCCAGCAGGCCTACCTATCGATGGACAGGGCGGGATACTGAAGCTTTCTTT. Translation gives CASRPTYRWTGRDTEAFF.

The chain couples TRBV12-3 or TRBV12-4 to TRBJ1-1; unclear D gene. The CDR3 has 12 residues. Trimming cost V 6 bases and J 8 bases, with 13 bases left between them. CDR3 loop: CASSPGRSEAFF. In DNA form, the CDR3 reads TGTGCCAGCAGCCCGGGGAGAAGCGAAGCTTTCTTT.

The chain recombines TRBV6-5 with TRBJ2-7; D remains unclear. CDR1 is MNHEY, CDR2 SVGAGI, per germline. The CDR3 spans 11 residues. Deletions cut 6 bases from V and 7 bases from J, with 10 bases between. CDR3 nucleotide sequence: TGTGCCAGCAGCCCAACCGGGGAGCAGTACTTC. This codes for CASSPTGEQYF.

This chain links TRBV11-1 with TRBJ2-4; D not resolved. Per the germline V gene, CDR1 is SGHAT and CDR2 is FQDESV (reference sequence). The CDR3 sequence is 15 residues long. Trimming took 6 bases from V and 0 from J, leaving 12 bases between them. Here the CDR3 reads CASSSEFLAKNIQYF. Written as DNA, the CDR3 is TGTGCCAGCAGTTCAGAGTTTCTAGCCAAAAACATTCAGTACTTC. The whole variable domain, remainder taken from reference TRBV11-1 and TRBJ2-4, is EAEVAQSPRYKITEKSQAVAFWCDPISGHATLYWYRQILGQGPELLVQFQDESVVDDSQLPKDRFSAERLKGVDSTLKIQPAELGDSAMYLCASSSEFLAKNIQYFGAGTRLSVL.